These 22 T cell receptor beta chains came from one sample sequenced in a study of response to subunit inactivated influenza vaccine. TCRdb recomputed calls from the RT-PCR reads with MiXCR, one row per CDR3 protein. Seen here are 650,000 to 800,000 distinct CDR3 sequences, under 20% observed once, and the top ten hold approximately 10%. The sample was PBMCs from blood, taken roughly 5 days after vaccination. These receptors were obtained from a man aged 50 or older who received an inactivated influenza vaccine.

This CDR3 is CASSSSGGQQPQHF. The CDR3 DNA sequence: TGTGCCAGCAGCTCCTCCGGGGGGCAACAGCCCCAGCATTTT. J is TRBJ1-5 and V is TRBV11-2, with D perhaps TRBD1 (6 bases). The V end was cut by 4 bases, the J end by 7 bases, with 14 bases between. Germline CDR1 and CDR2: SGHAT and FQNNGV. CDR3 length: 14 residues.

The rearrangement links TRBV4-3 to TRBJ2-2, with D possibly TRBD2 on 5 matching bases. V lost 0 bases and J lost 6, with 8 bases in between. The germline gives CDR1 LGHNA, CDR2 YSLEER. This CDR3 contains 14 residues. The CDR3 DNA reads as TGCGCCAGCAGCCAAGATGGAGGTCCCGGGGAGCTGTTTTTT. The encoded protein is CASSQDGGPGELFF.

In its sample, this clonotype was seen many times. The chain uses TRBV9 and TRBJ2-7; maybe TRBD2 (5 bases). CDR3 length: 15 amino acids. V was clipped by 0 bases and J by 4 bases, with 14 bases between them. In germline, CDR1 is SGDLS, CDR2 YYNGEE. Here the CDR3 DNA reads TGTGCCAGCAGCGTAGAAAGCGGAGGACCTTACGAGCAGTACTTC. Residues: CASSVESGGPYEQYF.

This clonotype showed up just once. V is TRBV2 and J is TRBJ2-7, with D uncertain. This CDR3 has 13 residues. The V gene's germline CDR1 is SNHLY and CDR2 FYNNEI. Between the trimmed V and J ends, which lost 1 base and 2 bases, there was a span of 6 bases. Here the CDR3 reads CASSEEQTYEQYF. DNA for the CDR3: TGTGCCAGCAGTGAAGAACAGACCTACGAGCAGTACTTC. Full variable domain (outside the CDR3, taken from reference TRBV2 and TRBJ2-7): EPEVTQTPSHQVTQMGQEVILRCVPISNHLYFYWYRQILGQKVEFLVSFYNNEISEKSEIFDDQFSVERPDGSNFTLKIRSTKLEDSAMYFCASSEEQTYEQYFGPGTRLTVT.

This chain connects TRBV19 to TRBJ1-6, with 7 bases fitting TRBD1. CDR1 is LNHDA, CDR2 SQIVND, per germline (reference sequence). Trimming took 7 bases from V and 5 from J; bases not matched to a gene: 5. This CDR3 is 14 amino acids long. CDR3 sequence (DNA): TGTGCCAGTACCCCGGACAGGAATAATTCACCCCTCCACTTT. Protein sequence: CASTPDRNNSPLHF.

This clonotype was seen a handful of times. The chain uses TRBV30 and TRBJ1-6; the match to TRBD1 covers 10 bases. After removal of 3 bases from V and 7 bases from J, the junction contained 0 bases not matched to a gene. CDR1 and CDR2 (germline): GTSNPN, SVGIG (reference sequence). This CDR3 is built from 13 residues. The CDR3 loop reads CAWRGQGNSPLHF. CDR3 DNA: TGTGCCTGGAGGGGACAGGGGAATTCACCCCTCCACTTT.

The chain carries TRBV5-1 and TRBJ2-2, with D hard to call. The CDR3 covers 17 residues. V was clipped by 0 bases and J by 0 bases, with 12 bases between them. Germline V gives CDR1 SGHRS, CDR2 YFSETQ. The CDR3 bases are TGCGCCAGCAGCTTGGAAGCTTTTACGACGAACACCGGGGAGCTGTTTTTT. Its translation: CASSLEAFTTNTGELFF.

This clonotype was observed many times. The J gene is TRBJ2-3, the V gene TRBV29-1; 9 bases are shared with TRBD1. The V and J ends lost 6 bases and 7 bases, in that order; junction bases with no gene match: 8. CDR3 size: 13 residues. CDR1 SQVTM and CDR2 ANQGSEA come from the germline V gene. CDR3 coding DNA: TGCAGCGTCGACGGACAGGGGTCCTATACGCAGTATTTT. This sequence encodes CSVDGQGSYTQYF.

The V call is TRBV9, the J call TRBJ1-2; TRBD1 matches 9 bases. The junction had 5 bases not matched to a gene; V was cut back by 0 bases and J by 2 bases. This CDR3 contains 16 residues. Germline V gives CDR1 SGDLS, CDR2 YYNGEE. The DNA for the CDR3 is TGTGCCAGCAGCGTAGCTACAGGGGGCGCGAACTATGGCTACACCTTC. Translated, it gives CASSVATGGANYGYTF.

This clonotype was detected many times. The chain has TRBV7-6 and TRBJ2-7; tentative D call: TRBD1 (5 bases). CDR3 size: 15 residues. V gave up 2 bases and J gave up 0 bases, with 11 bases separating them. Germline V gene sequence: CDR1 SGHVS, CDR2 FNYEAQ. The CDR3 DNA reads as TGTGCCAGCAGCTTAAGTCAGGGAAGCTCCTACGAGCAGTACTTC. This translates into CASSLSQGSSYEQYF.

In its sample, this clonotype was seen a few times. The V gene is TRBV28, the J gene TRBJ2-2; unclear D gene. The CDR3 is made up of 12 amino acids. V was clipped by 10 bases and J by 1 base, with 7 bases between them. From germline, CDR1 is MDHEN and CDR2 SYDVKM. The CDR3 loop is CATSVNTGELFF. For the CDR3, the DNA is TGTGCCACCTCAGTGAACACCGGGGAGCTGTTTTTT. Looking up the rest from reference TRBV28 and TRBJ2-2 gives the full variable domain: DVKVTQSSRYLVKRTGEKVFLECVQDMDHENMFWYRQDPGLGLRLIYFSYDVKMKEKGDIPEGYSVSREKKERFSLILESASTNQTSMYLCATSVNTGELFFGEGSRLTVL.

A few counts support this clonotype. This chain joins TRBV20-1 and TRBJ1-5; TRBD1 matches at 10 bases. The trim removed 2 bases at V and 7 bases at J, leaving 5 bases unmatched. This CDR3 is built from 14 residues. From germline, CDR1 is DFQATT and CDR2 SNEGSKA (reference sequence). The CDR3 here is CSARPETGGQPQHF. Written as DNA, the CDR3 is TGCAGTGCTAGACCCGAGACAGGGGGCCAGCCCCAGCATTTT.

This sequence joins TRBV7-6 and TRBJ2-5; D unclear. Germline V gene lookup returns CDR1 SGHVS and CDR2 FNYEAQ. The CDR3 spans 15 residues. With 0 bases removed from V and 5 bases from J, the gap between germline ends came to 13 bases. In DNA, the CDR3 is TGTGCCAGCAGCTTAGCGCTCAGTAGAAGTGAGACCCAGTACTTC. It is translated as CASSLALSRSETQYF.

The chain combines TRBV5-1 with TRBJ2-2; 9 bases match TRBD1. The CDR3 runs to 15 residues. The trim removed 4 bases at V and 4 bases at J, leaving 5 bases unmatched. Germline V gene data show CDR1 as SGHRS and CDR2 as YFSETQ. The CDR3, as DNA: TGCGCCAGCAGCCCCCGGGACAGGGCCACCGGGGAGCTGTTTTTT. Its translation is CASSPRDRATGELFF.

This clonotype occurred a few times. No conserved phenylalanine or tryptophan ends this CDR3, so it is likely a read error. The DNA is omitted, as the CDR3 cannot be located on it reliably, and the CDR3 follows TCRdb's listing. The V and J genes are TRBV20-1 and TRBJ2-4; TRBD2 is the table's D call, not checked against the DNA. CDR1 and CDR2 (germline): DFQATT, SNEGSKA (reference sequence). The CDR3 is 13 residues long, counting both termini. The CDR3 loop reads CSAAFPGLAGGPL.

J is TRBJ1-1 and V is TRBV20-1; D is unclear. The CDR3 covers 12 residues. Germline V gives CDR1 DFQATT, CDR2 SNEGSKA (reference sequence). CDR3 DNA: TGCAGCATAACTAAACCGAACACTGAAGCTTTCTTT. It is translated as CSITKPNTEAFF.

The rearrangement joins TRBV11-2 to TRBJ2-3; 9 positions match TRBD2. The CDR3 covers 18 residues. The germline gives CDR1 SGHAT, CDR2 FQNNGV. The trim removed 5 bases at V and 0 bases at J, leaving 12 bases unmatched. CDR3 nucleotides: TGTGCCAGCAGCGCTCGCGGGAGCGGGGGGATTAGCACAGATACGCAGTATTTT. It encodes CASSARGSGGISTDTQYF.

This chain joins TRBV7-9 and TRBJ2-4, with D possibly matching TRBD1 (6 bases). This CDR3 contains 15 residues. V lost 5 bases and J 1 base, leaving 12 bases between the germline ends. Germline lookup yields CDR1 SEHNR and CDR2 FQNEAQ (reference sequence). CDR3 DNA: TGTGCCAGCAGCATTACAGGGTTGGCCAAAAACATTCAGTACTTC. Protein sequence: CASSITGLAKNIQYF.

This clonotype was seen ten or more times. The chain employs TRBV7-6 and TRBJ2-7; D is unresolved. CDR1 is SGHVS, CDR2 FNYEAQ, per germline. The CDR3 has 14 residues. V lost 3 bases, J lost 1 base, and 10 bases lay in between. The CDR3 bases are TGTGCCAGCAGCTTTGCGGAGAGTTCCTACGAGCAGTACTTC. It is translated as CASSFAESSYEQYF.

This rearrangement joins TRBV25-1 to TRBJ2-6; D may be TRBD1 (6 bases). Trimming stripped 3 bases from V and 1 base from J, with 10 bases between. The CDR3 is made up of 16 amino acids. Per the germline V gene, CDR1 is MGHDK and CDR2 is SYGVNS. In DNA form, the CDR3 reads TGTGCCAGCAGTGACCCCGACAGGTCTGGGGCCAACGTCCTGACTTTC. It yields the protein CASSDPDRSGANVLTF.

The chain recombines TRBV3-1 with TRBJ1-6; 9 nucleotides align to TRBD1. Germline lookup yields CDR1 LGHDT and CDR2 YNNKEL (reference sequence). CDR3 length: 16 residues. V shed 0 bases, J shed 10 bases, and the junction held 7 bases outside the gene matches. The CDR3 sequence is CASSQEGQGWFSPLHF. The CDR3 coding sequence is TGTGCCAGCAGCCAAGAGGGACAGGGCTGGTTCTCACCCCTCCACTTT.

This clonotype was seen more than once but under ten times. The chain links TRBV5-4 to TRBJ1-4; possible D gene TRBD1, 5 bases. This CDR3 spans 14 amino acids. V dropped 4 bases and J dropped 5 bases, with 12 bases sitting between them. The V gene's germline CDR1 is SGHNT and CDR2 YYREEE (reference sequence). CDR3 residues: CASSNQGLNEKLFF. The CDR3 coding sequence is TGTGCCAGCAGCAATCAGGGACTGAATGAAAAACTGTTTTTT.